These T cell receptor beta chains were read from a single sample in a study of Graves' ophthalmopathy and Graves' hyperthyroidism. TCRdb used MiXCR to reprocess the multiplex PCR reads, holding one entry per CDR3 protein. The sample includes about 740,000 distinct CDR3 sequences, roughly 40% seen only once; the top ten take 44%. What was sequenced was peripheral blood. Source of these receptors: an adult man with Graves' ophthalmopathy. Each CDR3 is given with its conserved first and last residue. The D gene is left open where the match is weak. Some rows have no size entry. The others give once, few or many, or a class for an expanded clone.

>TRBV25-1|14|NA|NA|TRBJ1-1
CASSTYTVNTEAFF
TGTGCCAGCAGTACCTACACAGTGAACACTGAAGCTTTCTTT
>TRBV7-9|12|NA|NA|TRBJ1-1
CASSRGPAEAFF
TGTGCCAGCAGCCGCGGTCCGGCAGAAGCTTTCTTT
>TRBV2|14|few|NA|TRBJ1-4
CASSDRDLNEKLFF
TGTGCCAGCAGTGACAGGGATTTGAATGAAAAACTGTTTTTT
>TRBV12-5|14|NA|NA|TRBJ2-7
CASALSDSGYEQYF
TGTGCTAGTGCCCTGTCGGATAGCGGCTACGAGCAGTACTTC
>TRBV19|15|NA|NA|TRBJ1-1
CASSIEGRVSAEAFF
TGTGCCAGTAGTATAGAAGGCAGGGTGTCCGCCGAAGCTTTCTTT
>TRBV19|15|NA|NA|TRBJ1-5
CASTTTRRGTQPQHF
TGTGCCAGTACCACAACCAGGAGGGGGACTCAGCCCCAGCATTTT
>TRBV7-3|11|NA|NA|TRBJ1-1
CASSFLAGAFF
TGTGCCAGCAGCTTTCTAGCGGGGGCTTTCTTT
>TRBV11-1|16|NA|NA|TRBJ2-6
CASSPAGSSGANVLTF
TGTGCCAGCAGCCCAGCAGGGAGCTCTGGGGCCAACGTCCTGACTTTC
>TRBV10-2|17|NA|TRBD1|TRBJ1-5
CASSDPSGTGGNQPQHF
TGCGCCAGCAGTGACCCCTCAGGGACAGGGGGCAATCAGCCCCAGCATTTT
>TRBV5-1|14|NA|TRBD1|TRBJ2-7
CASSRATGEYEQYF
TGCGCCAGCAGCCGCGCCACAGGGGAATACGAGCAGTACTTC
>TRBV7-9|14|NA|NA|TRBJ1-6
CASTLDRNNSPLHF
TGTGCCAGCACTTTAGACCGGAATAATTCACCCCTCCACTTT
>TRBV6-1|13|many|NA|TRBJ1-1
CASTQGRNTEAFF
TGTGCCAGCACTCAAGGGCGGAACACTGAAGCTTTCTTT
>TRBV10-3|13|NA|TRBD1|TRBJ2-3
CAIRWTGGDTQYF
TGTGCCATCAGGTGGACAGGGGGAGATACGCAGTATTTT
>TRBV29-1|15|NA|TRBD1|TRBJ1-2
CSVYGQGAGDYGYTF
TGCAGCGTCTACGGACAGGGGGCCGGGGACTATGGCTACACCTTC
>TRBV29-1|12|NA|NA|TRBJ1-5
CSVDTGGQTQHF
TGCAGCGTTGATACGGGGGGGCAGACCCAGCATTTT
>TRBV19|14|few|NA|TRBJ2-2
CASGGGGRTGELFF
TGTGCCAGTGGCGGTGGGGGTCGCACCGGGGAGCTGTTTTTT
>TRBV11-2|13|few|NA|TRBJ2-7
CASSLEGFYEQYF
TGTGCCAGCAGCTTAGAAGGCTTTTACGAGCAGTACTTC
>TRBV3-1|14|few|TRBD1|TRBJ1-6
CASGGDREISPLHF
TGTGCCAGCGGGGGGGACAGGGAGATTTCACCCCTCCACTTT
>TRBV12-3/TRBV12-4|13|once|NA|TRBJ1-4
CASSLVPNEKLFF
TGTGCCAGCAGTTTAGTTCCAAATGAAAAACTGTTTTTT
>TRBV10-3|15|once|TRBD1|TRBJ2-5
CAISESTGTYETQYF
TGTGCCATCAGTGAGTCGACAGGGACCTACGAGACCCAGTACTTC
>TRBV7-3|16|many|NA|TRBJ2-2
CASSLTRPVNTGELFF
TGTGCCAGCAGCCTCACCCGACCCGTTAACACCGGGGAGCTGTTTTTT
>TRBV7-2|17|many|TRBD1|TRBJ1-6
CASSLGPPGQGGSPLHF
TGTGCCAGCAGCTTAGGGCCGCCGGGACAGGGAGGATCACCCCTCCACTTT
>TRBV7-2|19|NA|NA|TRBJ1-5
CASSLALGFSAGRDQPQHF
TGTGCCAGCAGCTTAGCGCTGGGGTTCTCGGCAGGGAGGGATCAGCCCCAGCATTTT
>TRBV11-2|12|once|NA|TRBJ1-4
CASRRLPEKLFF
TGTGCCAGCAGGCGACTCCCGGAAAAACTGTTTTTT
>TRBV15|18|NA|TRBD2|TRBJ2-2
CATSRDKTSGSKTGELFF
TGTGCCACCAGCAGAGATAAGACTAGCGGGAGTAAAACCGGGGAGCTGTTTTTT
>TRBV7-9|16|few|TRBD1|TRBJ2-7
CASSLDRGPQSYEQYF
TGTGCCAGCAGCTTGGACAGGGGACCGCAATCCTACGAGCAGTACTTC
>TRBV10-2|14|NA|TRBD1|TRBJ1-4
CASSPPGQGERLFF
TGCGCCAGCAGTCCCCCGGGACAGGGGGAAAGACTGTTTTTT
>TRBV25-1|16|NA|TRBD2|TRBJ2-2
CASSILAGGSSGELFF
TGTGCCAGTAGTATACTAGCGGGAGGCTCCTCCGGGGAGCTGTTTTTT
>TRBV7-2|14|NA|TRBD1|TRBJ2-7
CASRNRDRGHKQYF
TGTGCCAGCAGAAACCGGGACAGGGGTCACAAGCAGTACTTC
>TRBV19|13|NA|NA|TRBJ1-1
CAWLWGGDTEAFF
TGTGCCTGGTTGTGGGGTGGGGACACTGAAGCTTTCTTT
>TRBV29-1|14|NA|NA|TRBJ1-3
CSLGSGSSGNTIYF
TGCAGCTTAGGGTCTGGGAGCTCTGGAAACACCATATATTTT
>TRBV19|13|NA|TRBD1|TRBJ1-2
CASIDRESYGYTF
TGTGCCAGTATTGACAGGGAGTCCTATGGCTACACCTTC
>TRBV9|16|NA|TRBD2|TRBJ2-5
CASSVDGGGPQETQYF
TGTGCCAGCAGCGTAGATGGCGGGGGTCCCCAAGAGACCCAGTACTTC
>TRBV12-3/TRBV12-4|13|few|NA|TRBJ2-7
CASSFRPFGEQYF
TGTGCCAGCAGTTTTCGGCCGTTTGGGGAGCAGTACTTC
>TRBV15|14|many|TRBD1|TRBJ1-2
CATSKDRGQDGYTF
TGTGCCACCAGCAAGGACAGGGGGCAAGATGGCTACACCTTC
>TRBV9|15|NA|NA|TRBJ2-7
CASSPGPGAHYEQYF
TGTGCCAGCAGCCCGGGCCCGGGGGCCCACTACGAGCAGTACTTC
>TRBV20-1|14|once|NA|TRBJ1-4
CSAPGVAGGEKLFF
TGCAGTGCCCCAGGGGTGGCTGGCGGTGAAAAACTGTTTTTT
>TRBV7-3|16|NA|NA|TRBJ2-5
CASSLTGGFNWETQYF
TGTGCCAGCAGCTTAACTGGCGGATTCAACTGGGAGACCCAGTACTTC
>TRBV4-2|14|few|NA|TRBJ2-5
CASSQVGGRETQYF
TGTGCCAGCAGCCAAGTCGGGGGCCGAGAGACCCAGTACTTC
>TRBV10-3|13|many|NA|TRBJ1-2
CATGGGDNYGYTF
TGTGCCACGGGGGGCGGGGACAACTATGGCTACACCTTC
>TRBV24-1|17|few|NA|TRBJ2-5
CATSDGGGRGRQETQYF
TGTGCCACCAGTGATGGGGGGGGTAGGGGGCGACAAGAGACCCAGTACTTC
>TRBV20-1|13|few|NA|TRBJ2-7
CSARATSGYEQYF
TGCAGTGCTAGGGCCACCTCTGGGTACGAGCAGTACTTC
>TRBV5-1|10|few|TRBD1|TRBJ2-7
CAKQGFEQYF
TGCGCCAAACAGGGGTTCGAGCAGTACTTC
>TRBV29-1|11|NA|NA|TRBJ1-1
CSVSLSTEAFF
TGCAGCGTGTCCTTGAGCACTGAAGCTTTCTTT
>TRBV20-1|15|NA|NA|TRBJ1-4
CSARDRWYPNEKLFF
TGCAGTGCTAGAGATAGGTGGTACCCGAATGAAAAACTGTTTTTT
>TRBV6-5|13|few|NA|TRBJ1-5
CASRTSGNQPQHF
TGTGCCAGCAGAACTAGTGGCAATCAGCCCCAGCATTTT
>TRBV14|13|few|NA|TRBJ1-2
CASSPGGGRGYTF
TGTGCCAGCAGCCCGGGGGGGGGCCGTGGCTACACCTTC
>TRBV4-3|15|few|NA|TRBJ1-1
CASSQEVYRYTEAFF
TGCGCCAGCAGCCAAGAGGTGTACCGGTACACTGAAGCTTTCTTT